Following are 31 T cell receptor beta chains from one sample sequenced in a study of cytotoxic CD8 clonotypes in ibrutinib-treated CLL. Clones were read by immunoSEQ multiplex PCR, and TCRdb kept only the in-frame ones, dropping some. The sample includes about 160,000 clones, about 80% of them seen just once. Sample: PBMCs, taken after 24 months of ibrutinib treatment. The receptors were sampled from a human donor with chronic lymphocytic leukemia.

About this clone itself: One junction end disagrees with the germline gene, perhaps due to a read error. The CDR3 reads CASSLGTGGYADTQYF. The DNA for the CDR3 is TGCGCCAGCAGTTTGGGGACAGGGGGCTATGCAGATACGCAGTATTTT. V usage is TRBV5-1 and J usage is TRBJ2-3; the match to TRBD1 covers 12 bases. The V gene's germline CDR1 is SGHRS and CDR2 YFSETQ. The CDR3 length is 16 residues.

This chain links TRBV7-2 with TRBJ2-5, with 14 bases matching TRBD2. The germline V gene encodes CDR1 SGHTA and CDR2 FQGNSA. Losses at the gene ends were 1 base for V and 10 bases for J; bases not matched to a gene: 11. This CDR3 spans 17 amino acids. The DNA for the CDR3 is TGTGCCAGCAGCTTAGATGGGACTAGCGGGAGTTGGGCCGGCCAGTACTTC. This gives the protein CASSLDGTSGSWAGQYF.

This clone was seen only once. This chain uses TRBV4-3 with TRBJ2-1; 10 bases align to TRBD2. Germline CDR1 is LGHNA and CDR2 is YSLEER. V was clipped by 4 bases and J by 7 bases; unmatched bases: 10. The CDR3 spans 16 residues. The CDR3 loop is CASSRRLAGVRNEQFF. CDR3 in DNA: TGCGCCAGCAGCCGACGGCTAGCGGGAGTACGAAATGAGCAGTTCTTC.

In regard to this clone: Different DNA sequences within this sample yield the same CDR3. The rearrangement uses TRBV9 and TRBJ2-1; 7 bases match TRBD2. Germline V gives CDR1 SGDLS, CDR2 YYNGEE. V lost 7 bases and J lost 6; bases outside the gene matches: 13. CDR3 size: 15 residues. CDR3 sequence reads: CASSRRGGEGNEQFF. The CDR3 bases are TGTGCCAGCTCCCGGAGGGGTGGGGAGGGCAATGAGCAGTTCTTC.

The DNA of the CDR3 is TGTGCCAGCAGCCCCCAATACGACCTGCGGACGAACACTGAAGCTTTCTTT. Translation gives CASSPQYDLRTNTEAFF. V and J are TRBV7-2 and TRBJ1-1; no clear D. The CDR3 contains 17 residues. V lost 5 bases and J lost 1, with 20 bases in between. Germline CDR1 reads SGHTA; CDR2 reads FQGNSA.

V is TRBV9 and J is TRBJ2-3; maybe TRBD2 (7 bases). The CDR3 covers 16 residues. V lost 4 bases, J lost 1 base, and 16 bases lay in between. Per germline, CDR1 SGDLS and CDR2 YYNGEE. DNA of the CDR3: TGTGCCAGCAGCCCTCAGGTGGGGGGGCGCACAGATACGCAGTATTTT. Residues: CASSPQVGGRTDTQYF.

CDR3 nucleotide sequence: TGTGCCAGCAGCTTCCAGCGGGAGAGAGGGGACACCGGGGAGCTGTTTTTT. Translation gives CASSFQRERGDTGELFF. The chain has TRBV5-5 and TRBJ2-2, with 8 bases identical to TRBD2. The CDR3 consists of 17 residues. Germline-derived CDR1 and CDR2 are SGHKS and YYEKEE (reference sequence). Unmatched junction bases numbered 9, after V lost 2 bases and J lost 3 bases. Full variable domain (outside the CDR3, taken from reference TRBV5-5 and TRBJ2-2): DAGVTQSPTHLIKTRGQQVTLRCSPISGHKSVSWYQQVLGQGPQFIFQYYEKEERGRGNFPDRFSARQFPNYSSELNVNALLLGDSALYLCASSFQRERGDTGELFFGEGSRLTVL.

CDR3 bases: TGTGCCAGTACCCCTGGCGGGTTCTCCTACAATGAGCAGTTCTTC. This sequence encodes CASTPGGFSYNEQFF. The chain links TRBV19 to TRBJ2-1, with D perhaps matching TRBD2 (5 bases). The V gene's germline CDR1 is LNHDA and CDR2 SQIVND (reference sequence). This CDR3 has 15 residues. V was pared by 7 bases and J by 0 bases, with 13 bases between.

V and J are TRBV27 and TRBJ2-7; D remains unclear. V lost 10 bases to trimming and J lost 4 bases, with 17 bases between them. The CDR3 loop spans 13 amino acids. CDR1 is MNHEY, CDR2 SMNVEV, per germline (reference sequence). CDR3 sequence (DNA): TGTGCCACGCGAGAATTGGATCGGTACGAGCAGTACTTC. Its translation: CATRELDRYEQYF.

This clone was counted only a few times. As DNA, the CDR3 is TGTGCCAGCAGTGACTACGGTCCCGGGACAGGGGGCTCTGTCACTGAAGCTTTCTTT. It codes for CASSDYGPGTGGSVTEAFF. The chain couples TRBV6-4 to TRBJ1-1; TRBD1 agrees at 12 bases. The CDR3 covers 19 residues. The V segment lost 1 base and the J segment 4 bases; nucleotides outside the gene matches: 13. Per the germline V gene, CDR1 is MRHNA and CDR2 is SNTAGT.

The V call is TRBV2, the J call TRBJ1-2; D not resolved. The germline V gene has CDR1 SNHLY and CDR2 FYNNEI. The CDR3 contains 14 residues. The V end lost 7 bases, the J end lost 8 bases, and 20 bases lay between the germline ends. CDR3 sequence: CASKAHGYYGGYTF. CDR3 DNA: TGTGCCAGCAAGGCGCACGGATACTATGGGGGCTACACCTTC.

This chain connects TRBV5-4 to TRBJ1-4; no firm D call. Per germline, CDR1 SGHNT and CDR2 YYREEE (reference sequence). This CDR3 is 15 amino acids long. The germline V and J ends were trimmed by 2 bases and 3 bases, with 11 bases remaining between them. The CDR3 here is CASSLWGFANEKLFF. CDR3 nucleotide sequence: TGTGCCAGCAGCTTATGGGGATTCGCTAATGAAAAACTGTTTTTT.

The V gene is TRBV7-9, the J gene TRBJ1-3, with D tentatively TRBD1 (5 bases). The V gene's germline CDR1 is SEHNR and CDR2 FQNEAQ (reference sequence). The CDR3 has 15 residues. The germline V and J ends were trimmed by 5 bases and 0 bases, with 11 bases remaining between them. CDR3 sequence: CASSGLQDSGNTIYF. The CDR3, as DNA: TGTGCCAGCAGCGGACTACAGGACTCTGGAAACACCATATATTTT.

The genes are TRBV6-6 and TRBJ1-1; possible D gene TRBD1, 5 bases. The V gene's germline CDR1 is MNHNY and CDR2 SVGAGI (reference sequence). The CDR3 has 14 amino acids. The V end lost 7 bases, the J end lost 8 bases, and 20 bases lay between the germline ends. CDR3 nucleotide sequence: TGTGCCAGCACCCTAGACAGAAGGCTAGGGGAAGCTTTCTTT. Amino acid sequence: CASTLDRRLGEAFF.

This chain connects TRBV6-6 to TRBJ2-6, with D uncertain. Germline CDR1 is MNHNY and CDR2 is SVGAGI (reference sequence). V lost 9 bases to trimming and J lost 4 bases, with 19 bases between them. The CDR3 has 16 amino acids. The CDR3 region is CASNLRTRRGANVLTF. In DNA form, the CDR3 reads TGTGCCAGTAATTTAAGGACGCGGCGGGGGGCCAACGTCCTGACTTTC.

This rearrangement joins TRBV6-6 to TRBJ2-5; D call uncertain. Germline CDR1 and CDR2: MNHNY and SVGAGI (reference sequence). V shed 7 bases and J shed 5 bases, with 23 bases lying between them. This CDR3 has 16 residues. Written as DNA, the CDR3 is TGTGCCAGCATCAACATCGAGGCCCCCGGTTGGGAGACCCAGTACTTC. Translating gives CASINIEAPGWETQYF.

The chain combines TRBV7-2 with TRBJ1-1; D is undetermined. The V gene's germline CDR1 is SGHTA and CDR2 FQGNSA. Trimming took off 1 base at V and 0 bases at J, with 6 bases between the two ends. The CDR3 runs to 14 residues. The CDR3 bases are TGTGCCAGCAGCTTAGAGGCTCTGAACACTGAAGCTTTCTTT. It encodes CASSLEALNTEAFF.

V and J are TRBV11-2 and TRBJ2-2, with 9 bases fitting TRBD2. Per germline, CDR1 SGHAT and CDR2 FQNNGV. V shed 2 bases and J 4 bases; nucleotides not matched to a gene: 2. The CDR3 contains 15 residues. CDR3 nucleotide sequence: TGTGCCAGCAGCTTAAGCGGGAGGATCACCGGGGAGCTGTTTTTT. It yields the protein CASSLSGRITGELFF.

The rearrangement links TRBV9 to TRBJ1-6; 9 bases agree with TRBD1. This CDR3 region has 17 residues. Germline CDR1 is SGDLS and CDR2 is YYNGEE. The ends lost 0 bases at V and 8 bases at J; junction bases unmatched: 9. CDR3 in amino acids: CASSVALRTGADSPLHF. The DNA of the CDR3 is TGTGCCAGCAGCGTAGCCTTGAGGACAGGGGCAGATTCACCCCTCCACTTT.

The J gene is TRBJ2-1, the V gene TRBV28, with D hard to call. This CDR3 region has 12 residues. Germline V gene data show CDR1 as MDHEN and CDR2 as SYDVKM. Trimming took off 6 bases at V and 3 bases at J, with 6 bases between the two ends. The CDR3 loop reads CASSGLYNEQFF. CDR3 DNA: TGTGCCAGCAGCGGTCTCTACAATGAGCAGTTCTTC.

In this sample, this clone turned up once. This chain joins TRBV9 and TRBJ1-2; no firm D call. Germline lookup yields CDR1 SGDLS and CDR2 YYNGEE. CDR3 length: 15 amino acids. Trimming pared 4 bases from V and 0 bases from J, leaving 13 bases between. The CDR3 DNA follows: TGTGCCAGCAGCATCGGCGGAGGGACTAACTATGGCTACACCTTC. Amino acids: CASSIGGGTNYGYTF.

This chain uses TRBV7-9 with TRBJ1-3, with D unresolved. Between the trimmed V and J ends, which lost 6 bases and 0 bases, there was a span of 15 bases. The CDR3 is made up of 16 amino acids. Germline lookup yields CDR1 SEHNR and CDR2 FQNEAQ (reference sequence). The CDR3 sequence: CASSPRGLDSGNTIYF. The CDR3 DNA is TGTGCCAGCAGTCCAAGAGGACTGGACTCTGGAAACACCATATATTTT.

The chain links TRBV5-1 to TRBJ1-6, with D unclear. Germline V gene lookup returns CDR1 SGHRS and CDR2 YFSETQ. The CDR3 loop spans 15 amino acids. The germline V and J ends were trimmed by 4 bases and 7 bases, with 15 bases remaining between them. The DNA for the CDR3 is TGCGCCAGCAGCCCCGGTACGGGCTGGAATTCACCCCTCCACTTT. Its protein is CASSPGTGWNSPLHF.

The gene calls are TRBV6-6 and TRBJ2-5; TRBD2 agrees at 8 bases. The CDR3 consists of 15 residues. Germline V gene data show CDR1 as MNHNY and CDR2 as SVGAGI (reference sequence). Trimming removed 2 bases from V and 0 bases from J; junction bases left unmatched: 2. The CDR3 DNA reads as TGTGCCAGCAGTTACCAAGCGGGGGACCAAGAGACCCAGTACTTC. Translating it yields CASSYQAGDQETQYF.

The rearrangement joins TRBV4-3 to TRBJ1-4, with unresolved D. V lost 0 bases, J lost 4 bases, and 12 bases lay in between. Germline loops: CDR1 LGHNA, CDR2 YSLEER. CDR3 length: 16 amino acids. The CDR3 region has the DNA TGCGCCAGCAGCCAAGATATGAAGGGAGGTAATGAAAAACTGTTTTTT. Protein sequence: CASSQDMKGGNEKLFF.

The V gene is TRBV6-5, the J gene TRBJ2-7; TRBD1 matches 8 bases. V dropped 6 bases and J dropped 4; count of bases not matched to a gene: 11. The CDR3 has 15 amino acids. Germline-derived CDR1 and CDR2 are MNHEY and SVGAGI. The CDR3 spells CASRDYQTGEYEQYF. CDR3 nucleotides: TGTGCCAGCAGGGACTACCAGACAGGGGAATACGAGCAGTACTTC.

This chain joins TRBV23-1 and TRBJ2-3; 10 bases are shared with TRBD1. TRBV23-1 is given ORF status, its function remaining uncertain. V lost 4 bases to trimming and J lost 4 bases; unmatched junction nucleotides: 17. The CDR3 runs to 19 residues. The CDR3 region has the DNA TGCGCCAGCAGTCCGGGCCCCGGGACAGGGGCAGTGTGGGCAGATACGCAGTATTTT. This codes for CASSPGPGTGAVWADTQYF.

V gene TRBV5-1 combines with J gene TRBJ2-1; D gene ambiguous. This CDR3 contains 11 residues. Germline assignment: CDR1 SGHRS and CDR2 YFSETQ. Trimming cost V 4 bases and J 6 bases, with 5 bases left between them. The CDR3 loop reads CASSRLNEQFF. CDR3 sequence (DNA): TGCGCCAGCAGCCGTCTCAATGAGCAGTTCTTC.

The CDR3 loop is CASSSGQGWYGYTF. In DNA form, the CDR3 reads TGTGCCAGCAGCTCTGGACAGGGATGGTATGGCTACACCTTC. The J gene is TRBJ1-2, the V gene TRBV7-2; 8 bases match TRBD1. The ends lost 4 bases at V and 5 bases at J; junction bases unmatched: 6. Germline V gene data show CDR1 as SGHTA and CDR2 as FQGNSA. The CDR3 is made up of 14 amino acids. Based on the CDR3 plus reference TRBV7-2 and TRBJ1-2, the full variable domain is GAGVSQSPSNKVTEKGKDVELRCDPISGHTALYWYRQSLGQGLEFLIYFQGNSAPDKSGLPSDRFSAERTGGSVSTLTIQRTQQEDSAVYLCASSSGQGWYGYTFGSGTRLTVV.

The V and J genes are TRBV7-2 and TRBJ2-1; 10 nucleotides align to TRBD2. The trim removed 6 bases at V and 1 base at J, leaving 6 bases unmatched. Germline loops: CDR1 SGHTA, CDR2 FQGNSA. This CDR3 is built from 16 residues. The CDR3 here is CASRQASGSSYNEQFF. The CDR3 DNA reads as TGTGCCAGCAGGCAAGCTAGCGGGAGTTCCTACAATGAGCAGTTCTTC.

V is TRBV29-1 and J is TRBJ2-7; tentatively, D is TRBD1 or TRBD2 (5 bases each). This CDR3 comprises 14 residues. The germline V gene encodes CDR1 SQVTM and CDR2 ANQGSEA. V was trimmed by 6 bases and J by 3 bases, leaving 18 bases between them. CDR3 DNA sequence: TGCAGCGTCACATCCGGGACCCCCAACTACGAGCAGTACTTC. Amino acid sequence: CSVTSGTPNYEQYF.